The 16 T cell receptor beta chains listed next were all sequenced from one sample in a study of blood T cell repertoires in COVID-19. Data came from immunoSEQ multiplex PCR; TCRdb stores just in-frame clones and leaves some out. Of 380,000 or so clones in the sample, approximately 77% were seen once. Sequencing used peripheral blood. These TCRs come from a human donor with acute or convalescent COVID-19. The donor label of this sample is uncertain.

The V gene is TRBV18, the J gene TRBJ1-2; D call uncertain. Trimming shortened V by 0 bases and J by 4 bases, and 12 bases separated the two germline ends. Germline V gene sequence: CDR1 KGHSH, CDR2 LQKENI. CDR3 length: 15 amino acids. Here the CDR3 reads CASSPPVAGFYGYTF. The CDR3 nucleotides are TGTGCCAGCTCACCACCGGTGGCAGGCTTCTATGGCTACACCTTC.

This clone was picked up one time. The rearrangement uses TRBV5-1 and TRBJ2-1; 11 bases align to TRBD2. The CDR3 has 16 residues. From germline, CDR1 is SGHRS and CDR2 YFSETQ. Trimming removed 1 base from V and 8 bases from J; junction bases left unmatched: 8. In nucleotides, the CDR3 is TGCGCCAGCAGCTTGATTAGCGGGAGGGCCAGCGATGAGCAGTTCTTC. The encoded protein is CASSLISGRASDEQFF.

This sequence joins TRBV6-5 and TRBJ1-2; TRBD1 aligns across 7 bases. This CDR3 has 14 amino acids. Germline V gene sequence: CDR1 MNHEY, CDR2 SVGAGI. V was clipped by 2 bases and J by 3 bases; unmatched bases: 3. The CDR3 loop reads CASSYHGTDYGYTF. The CDR3 nucleotides are TGTGCCAGCAGTTACCACGGGACAGACTATGGCTACACCTTC.

Only a few counts were recorded for this clone. The chain is built from TRBV11-1 and TRBJ2-7, with 10 positions matching TRBD2. There are 16 residues in the CDR3. V lost 3 bases, J lost 7 bases, and 12 bases stayed unmatched. CDR1 is SGHAT and CDR2 is FQDESV in the germline V gene (reference sequence). This CDR3 is CASSFWRPGLAKEQYF. CDR3 nucleotide sequence: TGTGCCAGCAGCTTTTGGCGACCGGGACTAGCGAAAGAGCAGTACTTC.

V and J are TRBV27 and TRBJ1-5, with 9 bases matching TRBD1. CDR1 is MNHEY and CDR2 is SMNVEV in the germline V gene (reference sequence). V lost 3 bases to trimming and J lost 5 bases; unmatched junction nucleotides: 2. The CDR3 is 14 amino acids. The CDR3, as DNA: TGTGCCAGCAGTTTTAGGACAGGGGATCAGCCCCAGCATTTT. Residues: CASSFRTGDQPQHF.

The chain joins TRBV9 to TRBJ2-1; 8 bases line up with TRBD2. Unmatched junction bases numbered 16, after V lost 4 bases and J lost 4 bases. The CDR3 extends over 18 amino acids. Germline CDR1 and CDR2: SGDLS and YYNGEE. The CDR3 spells CASSMNPGGQGTYNEQFF. Here the CDR3 DNA reads TGTGCCAGCAGCATGAACCCGGGGGGGCAGGGCACTTACAATGAGCAGTTCTTC.

The chain has TRBV2 and TRBJ1-5, with TRBD1 identical over 7 bases. Germline values: CDR1 SNHLY, CDR2 FYNNEI. This CDR3 region has 15 residues. Unmatched junction bases numbered 7, after V lost 6 bases and J lost 2 bases. CDR3 loop: CASSAQGRGNQPQHF. The CDR3 DNA reads TGTGCCAGCAGCGCACAGGGGAGAGGCAATCAGCCCCAGCATTTT.

The chain recombines TRBV9 with TRBJ1-3; D is ambiguous. The germline CDR1 and CDR2 sequences are SGDLS and YYNGEE. The CDR3 length is 16 residues. Trimming shortened V by 3 bases and J by 4 bases, and 17 bases separated the two germline ends. CDR3: CASSARRRLPGNTIYF. Here the CDR3 DNA reads TGTGCCAGCAGCGCCCGAAGGCGACTCCCAGGAAACACCATATATTTT.

The rearrangement links TRBV6-5 to TRBJ1-2; 7 bases line up with TRBD1. Trimming took 2 bases from V and 5 from J; bases not matched to a gene: 8. The CDR3 runs to 15 residues. From germline, CDR1 is MNHEY and CDR2 SVGAGI. CDR3: CASSYGDSPSYGYTF. As DNA, the CDR3 is TGTGCCAGCAGTTACGGGGACAGCCCATCATATGGCTACACCTTC.

V usage is TRBV6-5 and J usage is TRBJ1-2; a possible D gene is TRBD1 (5 bases). The germline V gene encodes CDR1 MNHEY and CDR2 SVGAGI. V lost 6 bases and J 4 bases, leaving 12 bases between the germline ends. This CDR3 is built from 13 residues. The CDR3 DNA reads as TGTGCCAGCAGCGTCGACAGAATCTATGGCTACACCTTC. Its protein product is CASSVDRIYGYTF.

This chain joins TRBV3-1 (or the pseudogene TRBV3-2) and TRBJ2-1; 7 nucleotides agree with TRBD2. Germline loops: CDR1 LGHDT, CDR2 YNNKEL (reference sequence). The CDR3 has 14 residues. V gave up 4 bases and J gave up 8 bases; unmatched junction bases: 8. The CDR3 sequence is CASSPRTRRYEQFF. CDR3 coding DNA: TGTGCCAGCAGCCCCCGGACTAGAAGGTATGAGCAGTTCTTC.

DNA for the CDR3: TGTGCCTGGAGTAACGGACAGGGGGCCAGGCAGCCCCAGCATTTT. Amino acids: CAWSNGQGARQPQHF. The chain is built from TRBV30 and TRBJ1-5; the match to TRBD1 covers 11 bases. This CDR3 comprises 15 residues. J gave up 7 bases and V 2 bases, and 7 bases lay outside the gene matches. The V gene's germline CDR1 is GTSNPN and CDR2 SVGIG (reference sequence).

J is TRBJ2-1 and V is TRBV5-1; 8 nucleotides align to TRBD1. This CDR3 has 15 amino acids. The ends lost 0 bases at V and 7 bases at J; junction bases unmatched: 6. Looked up from germline, CDR1 is SGHRS and CDR2 is YFSETQ. In DNA form, the CDR3 reads TGCGCCAGCAGCTTGGCCGGACAGGGTCTAAATGAGCAGTTCTTC. Translation: CASSLAGQGLNEQFF.

This clone appeared a few times. The V and J genes are TRBV30 and TRBJ1-2; D remains ambiguous. The CDR3 has 14 residues. The germline gives CDR1 GTSNPN, CDR2 SVGIG (reference sequence). V lost 3 bases to trimming and J lost 4 bases, with 15 bases between them. CDR3 sequence reads: CAWSRSIASYGYTF. The CDR3 bases are TGTGCCTGGAGCCGGTCCATAGCTAGCTATGGCTACACCTTC. Variable domain in full (rest from reference TRBV30 and TRBJ1-2): SQTIHQWPATLVQPVGSPLSLECTVEGTSNPNLYWYRQAAGRGLQLLFYSVGIGQISSEVPQNLSASRPQDRQFILSSKKLLLSDSGFYLCAWSRSIASYGYTFGSGTRLTVV.

V is TRBV18 and J is TRBJ1-1; TRBD1 agrees at 10 bases. With V trimmed by 3 bases and J by 1 base, 8 bases remained unmatched. Germline CDR1 and CDR2: KGHSH and LQKENI. The CDR3 contains 17 residues. CDR3 region: CASSPTDRGRTNTEAFF. The CDR3 nucleotides read TGTGCCAGCTCACCCACTGACAGGGGGCGTACGAACACTGAAGCTTTCTTT.

This clone was counted a single time. The chain employs TRBV6-1 and TRBJ1-4, with 7 bases identical to TRBD1. The V gene's germline CDR1 is MNHNS and CDR2 SASEGT. The CDR3 has 16 amino acids. The J segment lost 7 bases and the V segment lost 3 bases, leaving 11 bases of the junction unmatched. CDR3 protein: CASSDLDRAGGEKLFF. CDR3 DNA sequence: TGTGCCAGCAGTGACCTCGACAGGGCCGGGGGTGAAAAACTGTTTTTT.